The clone carrying this T cell receptor beta chain occurred a few times. Its antigen is unidentified. After removal of 5 bases from V and 1 base from J, the junction contained 12 bases not matched to a gene. The CDR3 spans 17 residues. The germline V gene has CDR1 KGHDR and CDR2 SFDVKD. This specimen belongs to a study of T-cell memory formation after mild COVID-19. Study as a whole: TCR clusters showed largely donor specificity.

After 5'RACE with constant-segment primers, TCR alpha and TCR beta cDNA libraries carrying sample barcodes and UMIs were obtained. TCRdb re-called the 5' RACE reads through MiXCR, storing one row per CDR3 protein. The sample lists roughly 250,000 distinct CDR3 sequences, around 15% occurring once. Study results and caveats: Shrinking CD4+ clones were chiefly CM and EM; CD8+ ones were chiefly EMRA. Whether day 37 second-wave clones are SARS-CoV-2-specific was not confirmed.

Sequencing used PBMCs or a T cell subset sorted from them (not recorded which). The V call is TRBV24-1, the J call TRBJ2-7; the match to TRBD1 covers 8 bases. The TCR sequence derives from a young man who had mild COVID-19 (a few samples of this study predate the infection). Cell type and time point are not known. The CDR3 DNA sequence: TGTGCCACCAGTGGAACGACCGGGACAGGCAAATCCTACGAGCAGTACGTC. Its translation is CATSGTTGTGKSYEQYV.